The rows below give T cell receptor beta chains drawn from one sample of a study of brain T cells in children with intractable seizures. The repertoire was sequenced with immunoSEQ multiplex PCR; TCRdb's copy has only in-frame clones and lacks some. The sample consists of a few hundred thousand clones, over 90% of them appearing once. The specimen comprised peripheral blood, sampled around 5 months after surgery. Receptors originate from a boy younger than two with tuberous sclerosis and intractable seizures. Each CDR3 is given with its conserved first and last residue. D genes are given only for firm matches. Not every row has a clone size; where given, it reads once, few, many or a size class.

j_call clone_size cdr3_length v_call d_call cdr3_aa cdr3_nt
TRBJ1-1 once 13 TRBV4-1 - CASSQVRVAEAFF TGCGCCAGCAGCCAAGTTAGGGTGGCTGAAGCTTTCTTT
TRBJ2-3 - 16 TRBV5-1 - CASSPLGTGGTDTQYF -
TRBJ2-7 - 16 TRBV4-1 TRBD2 CASSQSGAGGSYEQYF TGCGCCAGCAGTCAATCGGGGGCGGGAGGCTCCTACGAGCAGTACTTC
TRBJ2-1 - 14 TRBV6-4 - CATHSGVRGGEQFF TGTGCCACCCACTCCGGGGTCCGAGGGGGTGAGCAGTTCTTC
TRBJ2-1 once 21 TRBV7-6 - CASSFAAPGPKTLRGANEQFF TGTGCCAGCAGTTTTGCGGCTCCGGGACCGAAGACGCTAAGGGGTGCAAATGAGCAGTTCTTC
TRBJ1-2 - 12 TRBV25-1 - CASPLHRSGYTF TGTGCCAGCCCTCTACATCGAAGTGGCTACACCTTC
TRBJ2-3 - 13 TRBV4-1 - CASSQVGTDTQYF TGCGCCAGCAGCCAAGTAGGAACAGATACGCAGTATTTT
TRBJ1-2 - 19 TRBV3-1/TRBV3-2 - CASSSRGGFRGRRYEGYTF TGTGCCAGCAGCTCCCGAGGTGGGTTCCGGGGTCGACGCTATGAAGGCTACACCTTC
TRBJ1-6 - 19 TRBV24-1 - CATSEPARQESSYNSPLHF TGTGCCACCAGTGAGCCTGCTAGACAGGAAAGCTCCTATAATTCACCCCTCCACTTT
TRBJ1-1 - 15 TRBV5-3 - CARSCRDPNKTEAFF TGTGCCAGAAGCTGCCGGGACCCTAACAAGACTGAAGCTTTCTTT
TRBJ2-5 - 15 TRBV24-1 TRBD1 CATSDPSTGKETQYF TGTGCCACCAGTGATCCATCGACAGGGAAAGAGACCCAGTACTTC
TRBJ2-1 - 15 TRBV18 - CASSPRERPYNEQFF TGTGCCAGCTCACCCCGGGAGCGCCCCTACAATGAGCAGTTCTTC
TRBJ2-1 - 14 TRBV3-1/TRBV3-2 TRBD2 CASSRTSGGNEQFF TGTGCCAGCAGCCGGACTAGCGGGGGCAATGAGCAGTTCTTC
TRBJ2-3 - 14 TRBV27 - CASSSSTPTDTQYF TGTGCCAGCAGCTCGTCTACTCCCACAGATACGCAGTATTTT
TRBJ2-3 - 14 TRBV7-3 - CASSLRDHTDTQYF TGTGCCAGCAGCTTAAGGGACCACACAGATACGCAGTATTTT
TRBJ2-7 - 12 TRBV12-5 TRBD2 CASGFPGGEQYF TGTGCTAGTGGTTTCCCCGGGGGGGAGCAGTACTTC
TRBJ2-2 - 14 TRBV6-5 - CASSYSSGTGELFF TGTGCCAGCAGTTACTCGAGCGGGACCGGGGAGCTGTTTTTT
TRBJ2-7 - 14 TRBV4-1 TRBD1 CASSSKTGAYEQYF TGCGCCAGCAGCTCCAAGACAGGGGCCTACGAGCAGTACTTC
TRBJ2-1 - 14 TRBV25-1 TRBD1 CASSVQGALNEQFF TGTGCCAGCAGTGTACAGGGGGCACTCAATGAGCAGTTCTTC
TRBJ2-1 - 11 TRBV5-6 - CASSLINEQFF TGTGCCAGCAGCTTGATAAATGAGCAGTTCTTC
TRBJ2-3 once 18 TRBV9 TRBD2 CASSVDSRGGKSTDTQYF TGTGCCAGCAGCGTAGACTCCCGGGGAGGGAAAAGCACAGATACGCAGTATTTT
TRBJ2-1 once 13 TRBV19 - CASSFSGYNEQFF TGTGCCAGTAGTTTTAGCGGTTACAATGAGCAGTTCTTC
TRBJ1-5 - 14 TRBV9 TRBD1 CASSLTGEGQPQHF TGTGCCAGCTCCCTCACAGGGGAGGGTCAGCCCCAGCATTTT
TRBJ1-2 - 14 TRBV6-5 - CASSYSIEGYGYTF TGTGCCAGCAGTTACTCGATTGAGGGGTATGGCTACACCTTC
TRBJ1-1 - 12 TRBV6-5 - CASSSSVHEAFF TGTGCCAGCAGTTCCTCAGTACATGAAGCTTTCTTT
TRBJ2-2 - 16 TRBV5-4 - CASSSGGPGNTGELFF TGTGCCAGCAGCTCGGGGGGCCCTGGGAACACCGGGGAGCTGTTTTTT